Listed below are T cell receptor beta chains from one sample, sequenced in a study of blood T cell repertoires in COVID-19. Profiled with immunoSEQ multiplex PCR; TCRdb holds only in-frame clones, not every one. This table holds about 210,000 clones, approximately 90% found once. The sample comprised peripheral blood. The receptor set was obtained from a man aged 30-40 years with acute or convalescent COVID-19. CDR3s include the opening cysteine and the closing phenylalanine or tryptophan. Fields, in order: V gene, D gene, clone size, J gene, CDR3 DNA, CDR3 protein. D genes are given only for firm matches. Clone sizes are given selectively: once, few, many, or a class where the clone is expanded.

V gene: TRBV28
D gene: TRBD1
clone size: NA
J gene: TRBJ2-1
CDR3 DNA: TGTGCCAGCCCTCCCTACCCGACAGGGTCCGACTACAATGAGCAGTTCTTC
CDR3 protein: CASPPYPTGSDYNEQFF

V gene: TRBV6-6
D gene: NA
clone size: NA
J gene: TRBJ1-4
CDR3 DNA: TGTGCCCACGGGGTATCTAATGAAAAACTGTTTTTT
CDR3 protein: CAHGVSNEKLFF

V gene: TRBV7-2
D gene: TRBD2
clone size: few
J gene: TRBJ2-7
CDR3 DNA: TGTGCCAGCAGCTTACGCGGGGGAAGGGACGAGCAGTACTTC
CDR3 protein: CASSLRGGRDEQYF

V gene: TRBV3-1/TRBV3-2
D gene: NA
clone size: NA
J gene: TRBJ2-3
CDR3 DNA: TGTGCCAGCAGCCTCGGACTGGATACGCAGTATTTT
CDR3 protein: CASSLGLDTQYF

V gene: TRBV5-1
D gene: TRBD1
clone size: once
J gene: TRBJ2-1
CDR3 DNA: TGCGCCAGCAGCCCGGGACAGGGAAGGGATGAGCAGTTCTTC
CDR3 protein: CASSPGQGRDEQFF

V gene: TRBV5-8
D gene: TRBD1
clone size: NA
J gene: TRBJ1-4
CDR3 DNA: TGTGCCAGCAGCCTACCGGGACAGCTAAATGAAAAACTGTTTTTT
CDR3 protein: CASSLPGQLNEKLFF

V gene: TRBV24-1
D gene: NA
clone size: NA
J gene: TRBJ2-6
CDR3 DNA: TGTGCCACAAGTGACAGGGCCAACGTCCTGACTTTC
CDR3 protein: CATSDRANVLTF

V gene: TRBV13
D gene: TRBD1
clone size: NA
J gene: TRBJ2-4
CDR3 DNA: TGTGCCAGCAGCTTAGGAGGGACAGGGCCAGACATTCAGTACTTC
CDR3 protein: CASSLGGTGPDIQYF

V gene: TRBV4-1
D gene: NA
clone size: NA
J gene: TRBJ2-1
CDR3 DNA: TGCGCCAGCAGCCAAGAATCTTGGGTAGCCTCCTACAATGAGCAGTTCTTC
CDR3 protein: CASSQESWVASYNEQFF

V gene: TRBV6-5
D gene: TRBD1
clone size: few
J gene: TRBJ1-5
CDR3 DNA: TGTGCCAGCACCCCGGGACAGGGGGTTCAGCCCCAGCATTTT
CDR3 protein: CASTPGQGVQPQHF

V gene: TRBV30
D gene: NA
clone size: NA
J gene: TRBJ1-6
CDR3 DNA: TGTGCCTGGAGTGGCCGAGGAGTCGGCGGTTCACCCCTCCACTTT
CDR3 protein: CAWSGRGVGGSPLHF

V gene: TRBV4-1
D gene: TRBD2
clone size: NA
J gene: TRBJ2-3
CDR3 DNA: TGCGCCAGCAGCCAGCCCCTGATAGCGGGAGGGCCAGATACGCAGTATTTT
CDR3 protein: CASSQPLIAGGPDTQYF

V gene: TRBV28
D gene: NA
clone size: NA
J gene: TRBJ2-3
CDR3 DNA: TGTGCCAGCAGTCCACCCGGGTCTTTCACAGATACGCAGTATTTT
CDR3 protein: CASSPPGSFTDTQYF